What follows is one TCR beta chain and its context. Germline CDR1 is SGHKS and CDR2 is YYEKEE (reference sequence). The V end lost 2 bases, the J end lost 3 bases, and 12 bases lay between the germline ends. The CDR3 has 14 residues. The sample is drawn from a study of shared clonotypes between healthy human individuals. CD45RO-negative, CCR7-positively selected cells formed the naive CD8 fraction, excluding terminally differentiated effector memory CD45RA+ cells. Measured with immunoSEQ multiplex PCR; TCRdb has only the in-frame clones, and not every one. The table records 2 million to 2.5 million clones, about 95% of them present only once.

J is TRBJ2-7 and V is TRBV5-5; possible D gene TRBD1, 6 bases. The origin of this receptor is a man aged 18-30 years in good health. The material sequenced was naive CD8+ T cells sorted from blood. This CDR3 reads CASSFYRDLYEQYF. The CDR3 DNA sequence: TGTGCCAGCAGCTTCTACAGGGACCTCTACGAGCAGTACTTC.